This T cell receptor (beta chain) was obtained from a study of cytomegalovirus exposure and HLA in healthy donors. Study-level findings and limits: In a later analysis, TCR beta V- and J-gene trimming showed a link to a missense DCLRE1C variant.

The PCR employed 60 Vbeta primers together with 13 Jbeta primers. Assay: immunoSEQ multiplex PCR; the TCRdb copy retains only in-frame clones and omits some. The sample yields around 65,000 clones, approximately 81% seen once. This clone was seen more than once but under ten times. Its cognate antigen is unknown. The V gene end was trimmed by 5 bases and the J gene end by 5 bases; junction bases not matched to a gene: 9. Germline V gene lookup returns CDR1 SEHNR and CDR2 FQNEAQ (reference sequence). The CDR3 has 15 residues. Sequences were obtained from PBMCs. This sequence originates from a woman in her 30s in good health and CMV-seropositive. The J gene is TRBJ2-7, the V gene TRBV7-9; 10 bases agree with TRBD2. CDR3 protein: CASSLRAGGPNEQYF. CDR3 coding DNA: TGTGCCAGCAGCCTTCGAGCGGGAGGGCCCAACGAGCAGTACTTC.